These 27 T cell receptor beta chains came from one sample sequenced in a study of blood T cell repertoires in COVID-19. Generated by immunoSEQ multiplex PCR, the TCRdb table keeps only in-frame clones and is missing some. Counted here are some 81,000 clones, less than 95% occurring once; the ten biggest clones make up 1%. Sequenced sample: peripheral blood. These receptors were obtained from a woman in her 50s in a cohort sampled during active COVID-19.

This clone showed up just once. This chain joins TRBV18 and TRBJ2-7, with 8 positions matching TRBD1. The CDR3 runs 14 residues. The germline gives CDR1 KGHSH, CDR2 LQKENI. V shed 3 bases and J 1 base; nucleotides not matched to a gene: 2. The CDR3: CASSPQGASYEQYF. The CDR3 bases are TGTGCCAGCTCACCGCAGGGGGCATCCTACGAGCAGTACTTC.

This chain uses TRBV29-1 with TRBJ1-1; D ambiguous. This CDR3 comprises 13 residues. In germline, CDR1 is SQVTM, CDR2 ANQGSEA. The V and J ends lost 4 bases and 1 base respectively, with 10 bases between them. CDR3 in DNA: TGCAGCGTTGCCCCCGGGTGGAACACTGAAGCTTTCTTT. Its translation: CSVAPGWNTEAFF.

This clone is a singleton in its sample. Written as DNA, the CDR3 is TGCGCCAGCAGTGAGCGACTAGCGGGAGCGGCAGATACGCAGTATTTT. Translation gives CASSERLAGAADTQYF. The chain is built from TRBV10-1 and TRBJ2-3, with 12 bases lining up with TRBD2. Looked up from germline, CDR1 is WNHNN and CDR2 is SYGVQD (reference sequence). V was pared by 2 bases and J by 4 bases, with 4 bases of the junction left unmatched. This CDR3 is 16 amino acids long.

This CDR3 reads CASSTSTGESNYGYTF. The CDR3, as DNA: TGTGCCAGCAGCACGTCAACAGGGGAGTCTAACTATGGCTACACCTTC. The V call is TRBV9, the J call TRBJ1-2; 7 bases agree with TRBD1. J lost 0 bases, V lost 4 bases, and 9 bases had no gene match. There are 16 residues in the CDR3. Germline CDR1 is SGDLS and CDR2 is YYNGEE.

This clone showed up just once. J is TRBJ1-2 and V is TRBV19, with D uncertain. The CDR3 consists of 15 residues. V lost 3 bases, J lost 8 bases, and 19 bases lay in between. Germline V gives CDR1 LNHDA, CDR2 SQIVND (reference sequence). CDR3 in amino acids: CASSIDSRRSVGYTF. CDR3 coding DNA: TGTGCCAGTAGTATCGACTCAAGGCGATCGGTCGGCTACACCTTC.

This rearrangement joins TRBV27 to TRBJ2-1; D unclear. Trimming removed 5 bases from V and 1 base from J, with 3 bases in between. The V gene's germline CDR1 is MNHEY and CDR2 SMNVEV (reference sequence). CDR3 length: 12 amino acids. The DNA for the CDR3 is TGTGCCAGCAGTGAGTCCTACAATGAGCAGTTCTTC. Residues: CASSESYNEQFF.

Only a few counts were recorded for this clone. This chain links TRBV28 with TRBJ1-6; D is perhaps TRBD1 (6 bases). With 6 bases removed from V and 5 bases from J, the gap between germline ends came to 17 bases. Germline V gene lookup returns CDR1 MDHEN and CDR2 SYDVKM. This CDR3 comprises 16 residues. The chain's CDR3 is CASRLHSGQNNSPLHF. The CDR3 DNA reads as TGTGCCAGCAGGTTACACTCGGGACAAAATAATTCACCCCTCCACTTT.

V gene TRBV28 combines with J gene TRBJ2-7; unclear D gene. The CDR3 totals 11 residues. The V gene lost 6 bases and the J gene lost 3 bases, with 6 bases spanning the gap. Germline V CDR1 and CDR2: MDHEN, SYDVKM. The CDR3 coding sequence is TGTGCCAGCAGGGCAAGCTACGAGCAGTACTTC. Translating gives CASRASYEQYF.

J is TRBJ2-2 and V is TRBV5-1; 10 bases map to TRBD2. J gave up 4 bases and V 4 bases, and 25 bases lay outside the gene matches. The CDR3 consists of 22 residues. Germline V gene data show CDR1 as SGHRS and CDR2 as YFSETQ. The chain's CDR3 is CASSPRQGRWLAGEVGTGELFF. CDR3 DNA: TGCGCCAGCAGCCCTAGACAGGGGCGCTGGCTAGCGGGAGAAGTGGGCACCGGGGAGCTGTTTTTT.

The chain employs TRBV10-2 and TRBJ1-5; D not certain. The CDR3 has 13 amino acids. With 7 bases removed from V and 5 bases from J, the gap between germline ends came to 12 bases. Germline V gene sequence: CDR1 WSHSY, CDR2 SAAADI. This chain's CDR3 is CASTTGEDQPQHF. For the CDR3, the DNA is TGCGCCAGCACTACCGGGGAGGATCAGCCCCAGCATTTT.

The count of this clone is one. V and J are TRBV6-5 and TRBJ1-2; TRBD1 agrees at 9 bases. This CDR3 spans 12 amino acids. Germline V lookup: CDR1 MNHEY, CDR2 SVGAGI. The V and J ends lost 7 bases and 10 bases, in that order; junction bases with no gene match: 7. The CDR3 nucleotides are TGTGCCAGCACCGGGACAGGGTCTTCCTACACCTTC. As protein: CASTGTGSSYTF.

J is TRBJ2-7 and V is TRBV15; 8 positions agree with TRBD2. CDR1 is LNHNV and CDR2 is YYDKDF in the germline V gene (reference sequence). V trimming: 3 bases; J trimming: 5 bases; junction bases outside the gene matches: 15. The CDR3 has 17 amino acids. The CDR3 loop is CATSRPQRTGGIHEQYF. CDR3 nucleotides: TGTGCCACCAGCAGGCCCCAAAGGACGGGAGGGATACACGAGCAGTACTTC.

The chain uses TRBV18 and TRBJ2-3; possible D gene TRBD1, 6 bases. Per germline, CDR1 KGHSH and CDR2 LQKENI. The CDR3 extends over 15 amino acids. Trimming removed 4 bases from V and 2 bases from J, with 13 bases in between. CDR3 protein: CASSRQAQTTDTQYF. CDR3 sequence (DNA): TGTGCCAGCTCACGACAGGCACAGACCACAGATACGCAGTATTTT.

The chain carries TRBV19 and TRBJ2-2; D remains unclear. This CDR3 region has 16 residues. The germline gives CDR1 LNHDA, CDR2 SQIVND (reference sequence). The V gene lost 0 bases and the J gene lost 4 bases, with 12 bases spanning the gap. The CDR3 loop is CASSIDLGSFTGELFF. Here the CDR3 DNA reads TGTGCCAGTAGTATAGATCTGGGCAGCTTCACCGGGGAGCTGTTTTTT.

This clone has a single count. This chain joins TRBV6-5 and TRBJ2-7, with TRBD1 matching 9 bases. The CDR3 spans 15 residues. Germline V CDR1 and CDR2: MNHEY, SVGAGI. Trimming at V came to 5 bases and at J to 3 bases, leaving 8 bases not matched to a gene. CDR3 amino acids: CASSLTGTGLYEQYF. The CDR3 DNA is TGTGCCAGCAGTCTTACCGGGACAGGGCTCTACGAGCAGTACTTC.

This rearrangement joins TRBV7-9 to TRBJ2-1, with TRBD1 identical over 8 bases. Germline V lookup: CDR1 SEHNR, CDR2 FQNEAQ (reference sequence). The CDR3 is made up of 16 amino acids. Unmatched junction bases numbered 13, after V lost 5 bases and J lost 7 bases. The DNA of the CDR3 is TGTGCCAGCAGCCTCCCGGACAGGGAGATGGGGAATGAGCAGTTCTTC. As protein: CASSLPDREMGNEQFF. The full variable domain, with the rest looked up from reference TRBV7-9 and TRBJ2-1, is DTGVSQNPRHKITKRGQNVTFRCDPISEHNRLYWYRQTLGQGPEFLTYFQNEAQLEKSRLLSDRFSAERPKGSFSTLEIQRTEQGDSAMYLCASSLPDREMGNEQFFGPGTRLTVL.

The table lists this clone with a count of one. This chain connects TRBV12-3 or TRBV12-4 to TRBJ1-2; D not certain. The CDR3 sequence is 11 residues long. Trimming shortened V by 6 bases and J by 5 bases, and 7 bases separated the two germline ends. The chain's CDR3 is CASRDWYGYTF. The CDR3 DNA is TGTGCCAGCAGGGACTGGTATGGCTACACCTTC.

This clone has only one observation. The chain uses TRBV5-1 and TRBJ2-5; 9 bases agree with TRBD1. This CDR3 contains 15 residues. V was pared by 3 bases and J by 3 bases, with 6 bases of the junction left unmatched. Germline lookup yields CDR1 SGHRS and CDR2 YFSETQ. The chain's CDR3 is CASSWPGTGKETQYF. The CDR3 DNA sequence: TGCGCCAGCAGCTGGCCGGGGACAGGGAAAGAGACCCAGTACTTC. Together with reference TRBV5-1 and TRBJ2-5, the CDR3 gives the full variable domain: KAGVTQTPRYLIKTRGQQVTLSCSPISGHRSVSWYQQTPGQGLQFLFEYFSETQRNKGNFPGRFSGRQFSNSRSEMNVSTLELGDSALYLCASSWPGTGKETQYFGPGTRLLVL.

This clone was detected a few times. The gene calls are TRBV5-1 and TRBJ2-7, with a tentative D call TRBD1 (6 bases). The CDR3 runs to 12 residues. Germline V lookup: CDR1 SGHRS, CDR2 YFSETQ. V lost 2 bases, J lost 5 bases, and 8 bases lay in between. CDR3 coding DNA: TGCGCCAGCAGCTTCACAGGGAACGAGCAGTACTTC. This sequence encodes CASSFTGNEQYF.

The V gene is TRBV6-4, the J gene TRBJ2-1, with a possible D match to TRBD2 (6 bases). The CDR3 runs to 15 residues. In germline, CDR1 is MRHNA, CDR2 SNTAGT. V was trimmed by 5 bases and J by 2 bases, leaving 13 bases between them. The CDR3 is CASSYRDSPYNEQFF. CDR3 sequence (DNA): TGTGCCAGCAGTTATCGGGACTCCCCCTACAATGAGCAGTTCTTC.

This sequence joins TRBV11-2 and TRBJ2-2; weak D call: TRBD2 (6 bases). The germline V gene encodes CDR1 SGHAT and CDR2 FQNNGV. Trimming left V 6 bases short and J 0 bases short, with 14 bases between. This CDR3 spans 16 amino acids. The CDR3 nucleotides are TGTGCCAGCAGAGAATATAGCGGCGCGAACACCGGGGAGCTGTTTTTT. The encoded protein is CASREYSGANTGELFF.

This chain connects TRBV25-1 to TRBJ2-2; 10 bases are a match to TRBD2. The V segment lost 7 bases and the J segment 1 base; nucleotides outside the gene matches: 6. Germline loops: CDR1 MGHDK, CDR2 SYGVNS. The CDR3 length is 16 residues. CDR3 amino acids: CASTRSSGGNTGELFF. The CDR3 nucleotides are TGTGCCAGCACCCGATCTAGCGGGGGGAACACCGGGGAGCTGTTTTTT. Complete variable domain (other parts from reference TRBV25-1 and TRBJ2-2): EADIYQTPRYLVIGTGKKITLECSQTMGHDKMYWYQQDPGMELHLIHYSYGVNSTEKGDLSSESTVSRIRTEHFPLTLESARPSHTSQYLCASTRSSGGNTGELFFGEGSRLTVL.

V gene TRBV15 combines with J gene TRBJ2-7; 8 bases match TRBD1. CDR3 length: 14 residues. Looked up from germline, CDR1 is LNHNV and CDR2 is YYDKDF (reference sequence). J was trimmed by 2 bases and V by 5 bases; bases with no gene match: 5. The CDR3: CATSVSRGPYEQYF. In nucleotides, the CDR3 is TGTGCCACCAGCGTCTCCAGGGGGCCCTACGAGCAGTACTTC.

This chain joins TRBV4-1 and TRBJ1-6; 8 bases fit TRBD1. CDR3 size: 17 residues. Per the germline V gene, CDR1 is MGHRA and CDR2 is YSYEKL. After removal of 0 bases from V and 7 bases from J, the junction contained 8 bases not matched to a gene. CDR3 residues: CASSQEAGGLTNSPLHF. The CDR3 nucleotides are TGCGCCAGCAGCCAAGAAGCAGGGGGCTTGACAAATTCACCCCTCCACTTT.

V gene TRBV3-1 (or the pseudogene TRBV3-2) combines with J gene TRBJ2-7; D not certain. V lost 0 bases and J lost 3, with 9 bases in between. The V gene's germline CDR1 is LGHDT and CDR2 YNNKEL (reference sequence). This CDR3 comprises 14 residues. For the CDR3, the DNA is TGTGCCAGCAGCCAAGAAAGGAACAGCTACGAGCAGTACTTC. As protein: CASSQERNSYEQYF.

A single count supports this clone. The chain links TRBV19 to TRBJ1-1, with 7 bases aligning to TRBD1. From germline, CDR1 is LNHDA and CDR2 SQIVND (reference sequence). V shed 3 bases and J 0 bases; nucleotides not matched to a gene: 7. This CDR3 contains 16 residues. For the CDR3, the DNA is TGTGCCAGTAGTATCGGAGGGGGCGGGATGAACACTGAAGCTTTCTTT. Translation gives CASSIGGGGMNTEAFF. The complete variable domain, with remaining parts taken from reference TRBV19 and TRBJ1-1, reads DGGITQSPKYLFRKEGQNVTLSCEQNLNHDAMYWYRQDPGQGLRLIYYSQIVNDFQKGDIAEGYSVSREKKESFPLTVTSAQKNPTAFYLCASSIGGGGMNTEAFFGQGTRLTVV.

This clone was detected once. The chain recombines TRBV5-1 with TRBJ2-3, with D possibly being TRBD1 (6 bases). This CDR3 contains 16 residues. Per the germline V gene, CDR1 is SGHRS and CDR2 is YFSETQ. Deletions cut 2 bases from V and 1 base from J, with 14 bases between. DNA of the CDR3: TGCGCCAGCAGCTTAACATCGGGACAAGGCACAGATACGCAGTATTTT. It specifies CASSLTSGQGTDTQYF.